In this sample, the clone carrying this TCR beta chain turned up many times. Its antigen is not identified. Germline trimming cut 1 base from V and 5 bases from J; bases unmatched to any gene: 2. The CDR3 length is 14 residues. Looked up from germline, CDR1 is LGHDT and CDR2 is YNNKEL (reference sequence). From the 5' RACE reads, TCRdb called clonotypes with MiXCR, one entry per CDR3 protein. The table includes about 38,000 distinct CDR3 sequences, 8.5% to 14% detected once. The data originate from a study of neurological immune-mediated disorders. Study-level findings and limits: Multiple sclerosis was found to have the least TCR clonal expansion, below healthy controls, and HTLV-1-associated myelopathy the most. The absence of any CDR3 amino acid sequence shared by expanded clones across subjects suggests that repertoires were private in all groups.

Time point denoted: technical triplicate 1. 2 million unsorted PBMCs were stored in RNAlater at -80 °C before RNA extraction. What was sequenced was PBMCs. The chain employs TRBV3-1 and TRBJ1-1, with 9 bases aligning to TRBD1. This TCR was sampled from a man in his fifties or sixties with HTLV-1-associated myelopathy (HAM/TSP). Here the CDR3 DNA reads TGTGCCAGCAGCCAAGGGGACAGGGAGACTGAAGCTTTCTTT. Amino acid sequence: CASSQGDRETEAFF. Full variable domain (rest looked up from reference TRBV3-1 and TRBJ1-1): DTAVSQTPKYLVTQMGNDKSIKCEQNLGHDTMYWYKQDSKKFLKIMFSYNNKELIINETVPNRFSPKSPDKAHLNLHINSLELGDSAVYFCASSQGDRETEAFFGQGTRLTVV.